Reported below is one T cell receptor beta chain. Here immunoSEQ multiplex PCR was the method, and the copy in TCRdb shows in-frame clones only, minus some. The table lists roughly 100,000 clones, less than 90% of them singletons. The trim removed 5 bases at V and 2 bases at J, leaving 4 bases unmatched. The CDR3 totals 14 residues. CDR1 LNHDA and CDR2 SQIVND come from the germline V gene (reference sequence). These data come from a study of blood T cell repertoires in COVID-19. V usage is TRBV19 and J usage is TRBJ2-7; TRBD2 agrees at 9 bases. The receptor's source is a human donor in a cohort sampled during active COVID-19. The sample was peripheral blood. CDR3 amino acids: CASSLRGGPYEQYF. The CDR3 DNA reads TGTGCCAGTAGTTTGCGGGGGGGTCCCTACGAGCAGTACTTC.